This is a list of T cell receptor beta chains from one sample in a study of T-cell memory formation after mild COVID-19. In TCRdb, the 5' RACE reads were re-called with MiXCR into one record per CDR3 protein. The repertoire holds over 130,000 distinct CDR3 sequences, with around 15% as singletons. What was sequenced was PBMCs or a T cell subset sorted from them (not recorded which). The receptors derive from an adult woman who had mild COVID-19 (a few samples of this study predate the infection). Cell type and time point are not known. Each CDR3 is given with its conserved first and last residue. The D gene is left open where the match is weak. The size entry is marked missing in some rows and otherwise reads once, few, many or a size class.

j_call,v_call,clone_size,d_call,cdr3_aa,cdr3_nt
TRBJ1-4,TRBV18,few,NA,CASSPTPDPNEKLFF,TGTGCCAGCTCACCCACTCCAGACCCTAATGAAAAACTGTTTTTT
TRBJ2-1,TRBV7-8,few,NA,CASSLVGPPPNEQFF,TGTGCCAGCAGCTTAGTGGGACCCCCCCCTAATGAGCAGTTCTTC
TRBJ2-7,TRBV6-4,once,NA,CASSDRSGYEQYF,TGTGCCAGCAGTGACAGGAGCGGGTACGAGCAGTACTTC
TRBJ1-1,TRBV12-3/TRBV12-4,NA,NA,CASSPYGGGGRWNEAFF,TGTGCCAGCAGCCCTTATGGGGGAGGGGGGAGGTGGAATGAAGCTTTCTTT
TRBJ2-2,TRBV9,few,NA,CASSVGGSGELFF,TGTGCCAGCAGCGTAGGGGGTTCCGGGGAGCTGTTTTTT
TRBJ1-2,TRBV12-3/TRBV12-4,NA,NA,CASSPDLYGYTF,TGTGCCAGCAGCCCAGACCTCTATGGCTACACCTTC
TRBJ2-7,TRBV7-6,many,TRBD1,CASSHGTGAYEQYF,TGTGCCAGCAGCCACGGGACAGGGGCCTACGAGCAGTACTTC
TRBJ2-1,TRBV2,NA,NA,CASTIPGTYNEQFF,TGTGCCAGCACGATACCTGGGACCTACAATGAGCAGTTCTTC
TRBJ1-1,TRBV6-1,NA,NA,CASIMGSSEAFF,TGTGCCAGCATTATGGGGAGTTCTGAAGCTTTCTTT
TRBJ2-1,TRBV10-3,once,NA,CAISEVGGSSYNEQFF,TGTGCCATCAGTGAAGTCGGCGGCAGCTCCTACAATGAGCAGTTCTTC
TRBJ2-3,TRBV20-1,NA,NA,CSAIGQGFGRSTDTQYF,TGCAGTGCTATCGGTCAGGGTTTCGGTCGGAGCACAGATACGCAGTATTTT
TRBJ1-2,TRBV14,NA,NA,CASSQVFGGYYGYTF,TGTGCCAGCAGCCAAGTTTTTGGGGGGTACTATGGCTACACCTTC
TRBJ2-1,TRBV4-2,NA,NA,CASSQDASRGGNEQFF,TGTGCCAGCAGCCAAGATGCCTCGCGGGGTGGGAATGAGCAGTTCTTC
TRBJ2-7,TRBV7-8,few,TRBD1,CASSYRTGYEQYF,TGTGCCAGCAGCTATCGGACAGGGTACGAGCAGTACTTC
TRBJ2-7,TRBV4-3,few,TRBD1,CASSPIVTGLYEQYF,TGCGCCAGCAGCCCGATAGTGACAGGGCTCTACGAGCAGTACTTC
TRBJ2-3,TRBV9,once,NA,CASSLDRFTDTQYF,TGTGCCAGCAGCCTCGATAGGTTCACAGATACGCAGTATTTT
TRBJ1-4,TRBV20-1,NA,NA,CSARDVSLATNEKLFF,TGCAGTGCTAGAGATGTCAGTCTCGCAACTAATGAAAAACTGTTTTTT
TRBJ2-7,TRBV5-1,NA,NA,CASSSGDGVYEQYF,TGCGCCAGCAGCTCCGGGGACGGGGTCTACGAGCAGTACTTC
TRBJ2-7,TRBV7-2,NA,NA,CASSSSRLFSYEQYF,TGTGCCAGCAGCTCAAGCCGACTATTCTCCTACGAGCAGTACTTC
TRBJ2-3,TRBV7-6,few,TRBD2,CASSSTSGSDTQYF,TGTGCCAGCAGCTCCACTAGCGGGAGTGATACGCAGTATTTT